The 5 T cell receptor beta chains in this list originate from one sample, sequenced in a study of T cell responses to AZD1222 COVID-19 vaccine. TCRdb keeps only in-frame clones here, not all; method: immunoSEQ multiplex PCR. The sample lists over 120,000 clones, about 92% occurring once. The sample here was peripheral blood, taken on day 0 of AZD1222 vaccination. These receptors all come from an adult in good health.

This chain uses TRBV6-4 with TRBJ2-1; the D gene is possibly TRBD2 (6 bases). The V end was cut by 4 bases, the J end by 5 bases, with 12 bases between. CDR1 is MRHNA, CDR2 SNTAGT, per germline. The length of the CDR3 is 14 residues. CDR3 amino acids: CASSVEGEDNEQFF. CDR3 sequence (DNA): TGTGCCAGCAGTGTGGAGGGTGAGGACAATGAGCAGTTCTTC.

This sequence joins TRBV12-3 or TRBV12-4 and TRBJ2-7, with TRBD1 as a possible D gene (6 bases). The CDR3 extends over 12 amino acids. V shed 3 bases and J shed 6 bases, with 9 bases lying between them. The CDR3 nucleotides read TGTGCCAGCAGTTTCAACAGGGCCGAGCAGTACTTC. Its protein product is CASSFNRAEQYF.

This chain uses TRBV15 with TRBJ1-2; tentative D call: TRBD1 (5 bases). This CDR3 has 15 residues. The germline CDR1 and CDR2 sequences are LNHNV and YYDKDF (reference sequence). Trimming left V 1 base short and J 2 bases short, with 11 bases between. The CDR3 DNA follows: TGTGCCACCAGCAGAGGTCCAGGGCCCAACTATGGCTACACCTTC. Translation: CATSRGPGPNYGYTF.

This chain joins TRBV4-1 and TRBJ1-4; no reliable D call. In germline, CDR1 is MGHRA, CDR2 YSYEKL. Trimming took off 3 bases at V and 4 bases at J, with 15 bases between the two ends. CDR3 length: 16 residues. The DNA of the CDR3 is TGCGCCAGCAGCCAGAGGGCTGAGGCCCTTAATGAAAAACTGTTTTTT. It translates to CASSQRAEALNEKLFF.

The chain couples TRBV3-1 (or the pseudogene TRBV3-2) to TRBJ1-1, with TRBD1 identical over 9 bases. Germline V gene lookup returns CDR1 LGHDT and CDR2 YNNKEL (reference sequence). The CDR3 loop spans 14 amino acids. The V gene end was trimmed by 5 bases and the J gene end by 8 bases; junction bases not matched to a gene: 9. CDR3 sequence (DNA): TGTGCCAGCAGCGCCGGGACAGGGAGGGGGGAAGCTTTCTTT. This translates into CASSAGTGRGEAFF.